The rows below give T cell receptor beta chains drawn from one sample of a study of response to subunit inactivated influenza vaccine. One entry per CDR3 protein results from TCRdb running MiXCR on the RT-PCR reads. The profile shows roughly 570,000 distinct CDR3 sequences, 14% of them singletons. The sample here was PBMCs from blood, taken 12 days after vaccination. These receptors originate from a man aged 50 or older who received an inactivated influenza vaccine. Both conserved end residues are part of each CDR3. The D gene is left open where the match is weak. The size of a clone is reported for some rows only, either as once, few or many, or as a class for expanded clones.

v_call	j_call	cdr3_length	d_call	clone_size	cdr3_aa	cdr3_nt
TRBV7-2	TRBJ1-5	14	.	.	CASSEGLTNQPQHF	TGTGCCAGCAGCGAAGGGCTGACGAATCAGCCCCAGCATTTT
TRBV2	TRBJ2-2	14	.	.	CASISDRNGGELFF	TGTGCCAGCATAAGCGATAGGAACGGCGGGGAGCTGTTTTTT
TRBV5-1	TRBJ1-5	16	.	many	CASSLDPGVGNQPQHF	TGCGCCAGCAGCTTGGATCCGGGAGTGGGCAATCAGCCCCAGCATTTT
TRBV11-2	TRBJ2-1	18	TRBD1	few	CASSFFPRTGGSYNEQFF	TGTGCCAGCAGCTTTTTTCCCCGGACAGGGGGCTCCTACAATGAGCAGTTCTTC
TRBV28	TRBJ2-1	20	TRBD2	.	CASSLEELVPGLGFYNEQFF	TGTGCCAGCAGTCTCGAGGAGCTAGTACCGGGACTAGGGTTCTACAATGAGCAGTTCTTC
TRBV12-3/TRBV12-4	TRBJ2-2	15	.	few	CASSPDPKRPGELFF	TGTGCCAGCAGTCCAGACCCGAAGAGGCCCGGGGAGCTGTTTTTT
TRBV12-3/TRBV12-4	TRBJ2-3	17	TRBD1	.	CASSLGGQGGGTDTQYF	TGTGCCAGCAGTTTGGGTGGACAGGGGGGGGGCACAGATACGCAGTATTTT
TRBV6-5	TRBJ2-5	15	.	few	CASSYSGAVQETQYF	TGTGCCAGCAGTTACTCTGGAGCAGTACAAGAGACCCAGTACTTC
TRBV7-9	TRBJ2-5	10	.	.	CASSTGTQYF	TGTGCCAGCAGCACCGGGACCCAGTACTTC
TRBV23-1	TRBJ2-1	17	TRBD2	few	CASSQSGRDHSYNEQFF	TGCGCCAGCAGTCAGTCCGGGAGGGATCACTCCTACAATGAGCAGTTCTTC
TRBV20-1	TRBJ1-2	15	TRBD1	.	CSASRQGITNYGYTF	TGCAGTGCTAGTAGACAGGGGATTACTAACTATGGCTACACCTTC
TRBV5-1	TRBJ1-3	16	TRBD1	.	CASSKQGQSTGNTIYF	TGCGCCAGCAGCAAACAGGGACAGTCCACTGGAAACACCATATATTTT
TRBV7-2	TRBJ2-3	13	.	.	CASSSGPVNTQYF	TGTGCCAGCAGCTCGGGACCAGTAAATACGCAGTATTTT
TRBV7-9	TRBJ2-1	15	TRBD2	few	CASSPFGLAGGLQFF	TGTGCCAGCAGCCCTTTCGGACTAGCGGGAGGACTTCAGTTCTTC
TRBV5-1	TRBJ2-4	14	TRBD1	many	CASSFTQGANIQYF	TGCGCCAGCAGCTTTACCCAGGGGGCGAACATTCAGTACTTC
TRBV7-9	TRBJ2-7	15	.	few	CASSPGRDRAYEQYF	TGTGCCAGCAGCCCCGGGAGGGACAGAGCCTACGAGCAGTACTTC
TRBV5-6	TRBJ1-1	18	.	.	CASSLSGGLGGGGTEAFF	TGTGCCAGCAGCTTGTCCGGAGGGTTGGGGGGCGGCGGGACTGAAGCTTTCTTT
TRBV5-1	TRBJ1-2	18	TRBD1	many	CASSSFSDREKANYGYTF	TGCGCCAGCAGCTCTTTCTCTGACAGGGAGAAAGCTAACTATGGCTACACCTTC
TRBV7-9	TRBJ2-7	14	.	.	CASSLDLGTYEQYF	TGTGCCAGCAGCTTAGATCTAGGCACCTACGAGCAGTACTTC
TRBV4-2	TRBJ1-4	16	TRBD1	few	CASSTTGGKVGEKLFF	TGTGCCAGCAGTACGACAGGGGGCAAAGTCGGTGAAAAACTGTTTTTT
TRBV6-6	TRBJ2-3	13	.	few	CASSYPEGDTQYF	TGTGCCAGCAGTTACCCGGAAGGAGATACGCAGTATTTT
TRBV7-9	TRBJ1-1	15	TRBD1	many	CASSLGGQKNTEAFF	TGTGCCAGCAGCTTAGGGGGACAGAAAAACACTGAAGCTTTCTTT
TRBV5-1	TRBJ1-3	15	.	.	CASSLDGDSGNTIYF	TGCGCCAGCAGCTTGGATGGCGACTCTGGTAACACCATATATTTT
TRBV5-1	TRBJ2-1	18	TRBD2	many	CASSGLKELAGVSYEQFF	TGCGCCAGCAGCGGCCTCAAGGAGCTAGCGGGAGTATCGTATGAGCAGTTCTTC
TRBV20-1	TRBJ1-5	14	.	few	CSARAGGDGQPQHF	TGCAGTGCTAGAGCGGGGGGTGATGGTCAGCCCCAGCATTTT
TRBV11-1	TRBJ2-2	19	TRBD2	.	CASSFFTSGRAAFTGELFF	TGTGCCAGCAGCTTTTTCACTAGCGGGAGGGCCGCTTTCACCGGGGAGCTGTTTTTT
TRBV6-5	TRBJ2-5	12	.	few	CATRGGMETQYF	TGTGCCACCCGTGGCGGGATGGAGACCCAGTACTTC
TRBV14	TRBJ2-2	14	.	.	CASSHQPGAGELFF	TGTGCCAGCAGCCACCAACCGGGGGCGGGGGAGCTGTTTTTT
TRBV7-9	TRBJ2-2	15	.	.	CASSLEGHYTGELFF	TGTGCCAGCAGCTTAGAGGGACATTACACCGGGGAGCTGTTTTTT
TRBV29-1	TRBJ2-6	13	.	many	CSVRGPGANVLTF	TGCAGCGTCCGAGGGCCCGGGGCCAACGTCCTGACTTTC
TRBV28	TRBJ2-3	13	TRBD1	few	CASRGTGPDTQYF	TGTGCCAGCAGGGGGACAGGGCCAGATACGCAGTATTTT
TRBV7-9	TRBJ2-1	12	.	.	CASSSPRHGLFF	TGTGCCAGCAGCTCGCCCCGACATGGTCTGTTCTTC
TRBV12-3/TRBV12-4	TRBJ1-6	14	.	many	CASRLQGSSSPLHF	TGTGCCAGCAGGCTACAGGGTTCGTCATCACCCCTCCACTTT
TRBV21-1	TRBJ2-7	16	.	once	CASSIPYGQPSYEQYF	TGTGCCAGCAGCATACCCTATGGGCAACCGTCCTACGAGCAGTACTTC
TRBV30	TRBJ2-5	11	.	.	CAWSSRRTQYF	TGTGCCTGGAGTTCACGAAGGACCCAGTACTTC
TRBV21-1	TRBJ1-1	16	.	.	CASSKMEDLDNTEAFF	TGTGCCAGCAGCAAAATGGAGGACCTAGATAACACTGAAGCTTTCTTT
TRBV25-1	TRBJ1-6	16	.	few	CASSEYSGRDGSPLHF	TGTGCCAGCAGTGAATATTCCGGAAGGGACGGTTCACCCCTCCACTTT
TRBV20-1	TRBJ2-3	15	.	.	CSASPLRERTDTQYF	TGCAGTGCTTCCCCCCTAAGGGAGCGCACAGATACGCAGTATTTT
TRBV28	TRBJ1-2	14	.	.	CASSLGPTNYGYTF	TGTGCCAGCAGTTTAGGGCCGACCAACTATGGCTACACCTTC
TRBV24-1	TRBJ1-2	12	TRBD1	.	CATSDRTGTETF	TGTGCCACCAGTGACCGAACCGGGACAGAGACCTTC
TRBV5-1	TRBJ2-3	16	.	few	CASSRPGTEYTNTQYF	TGCGCCAGCAGCCGGCCAGGGACTGAGTACACAAATACGCAGTATTTT
TRBV5-1	TRBJ1-1	14	TRBD1	.	CASTPGDRGAEAFF	TGCGCCAGCACCCCCGGGGACAGGGGCGCTGAAGCTTTCTTT
TRBV5-1	TRBJ2-5	16	TRBD2	many	CASSLGTSGPREAQYF	TGCGCCAGCAGCTTGGGGACTAGCGGACCAAGAGAAGCCCAGTACTTC
TRBV12-3/TRBV12-4	TRBJ2-7	13	TRBD1	many	CASSLGTVYEQYF	TGTGCCAGCAGTTTGGGGACAGTCTACGAGCAGTACTTC
TRBV7-2	TRBJ2-2	16	.	.	CASSLNFRPNTGELFF	TGTGCCAGCAGCTTGAACTTCCGTCCGAACACCGGGGAGCTGTTTTTT
TRBV28	TRBJ2-2	13	.	.	CATQFGTTGELFF	TGTGCCACCCAGTTTGGGACCACCGGGGAGCTGTTTTTT
TRBV6-2/TRBV6-3	TRBJ2-7	17	TRBD1	few	CASSYSLDRGSPYEQYF	TGTGCCAGCAGTTACTCCTTGGACAGGGGCTCCCCCTACGAGCAGTACTTC
TRBV20-1	TRBJ2-1	15	TRBD2	few	CSARDFSGGYNEQFF	TGCAGTGCTAGAGATTTTAGCGGGGGTTACAATGAGCAGTTCTTC
TRBV20-1	TRBJ2-3	14	.	many	CSAGTFTSTDTQYF	TGCAGTGCAGGGACCTTTACTAGCACAGATACGCAGTATTTT
TRBV20-1	TRBJ1-1	15	.	.	CSARVGWTSNTEAFF	TGCAGTGCTAGAGTAGGTTGGACATCGAACACTGAAGCTTTCTTT
TRBV25-1	TRBJ2-2	16	.	few	CASSDETVKLTGELFF	TGTGCCAGCAGTGATGAGACCGTCAAACTCACCGGGGAGCTGTTTTTT
TRBV20-1	TRBJ2-6	17	.	few	CSARGQELFSGANVLTF	TGCAGTGCTAGAGGACAGGAGTTGTTCTCTGGGGCCAACGTCCTGACTTTC
TRBV15	TRBJ1-3	12	.	few	CATSRAGNTIYF	TGTGCCACCAGCAGAGCTGGAAACACCATATATTTT